This T cell receptor beta chain was recovered during a study of OX40 agonist ivuxolimab in advanced cancers. With 4 bases clipped from V and 2 bases from J, the junction kept 7 bases outside the gene matches. This CDR3 has 15 residues. CDR1 SGHTA and CDR2 FQGNSA come from the germline V gene. On this clone: The antigen remains undetermined.

General study results and limits: Partly responding patients at 0.1-3.0 mg/kg showed some of the smallest clonal expansion.

Data came from immunoSEQ multiplex PCR; TCRdb stores just in-frame clones and leaves some out. Among 60,000 to 75,000 clones listed, less than 95% were seen once. Autoimmune disease history or systemic immunosuppression led to patients being barred. The chain links TRBV7-2 to TRBJ2-7; 8 nucleotides match TRBD2. Sample: CD4+ or CD8+ T cells sorted from blood, taken in a trial of the OX40 agonist ivuxolimab. This clonotype originated in an adult with an advanced solid tumor such as melanoma, head and neck, liver or kidney cancer. In DNA form, the CDR3 reads TGTGCCAGCAGCTCCCTCCCGCGGGGGGCCTACGAGCAGTACTTC. This sequence encodes CASSSLPRGAYEQYF.